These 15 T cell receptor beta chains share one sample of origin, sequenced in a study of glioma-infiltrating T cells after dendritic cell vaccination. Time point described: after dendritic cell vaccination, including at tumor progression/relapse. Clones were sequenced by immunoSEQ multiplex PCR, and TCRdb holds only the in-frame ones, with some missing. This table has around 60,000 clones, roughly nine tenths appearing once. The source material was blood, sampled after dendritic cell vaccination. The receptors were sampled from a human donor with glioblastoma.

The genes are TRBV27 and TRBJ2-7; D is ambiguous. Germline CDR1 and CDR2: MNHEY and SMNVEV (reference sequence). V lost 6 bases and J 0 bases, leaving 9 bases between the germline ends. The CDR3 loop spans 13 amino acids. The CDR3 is CASSHNPSYEQYF. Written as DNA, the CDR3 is TGTGCCAGCAGCCACAACCCCTCCTACGAGCAGTACTTC.

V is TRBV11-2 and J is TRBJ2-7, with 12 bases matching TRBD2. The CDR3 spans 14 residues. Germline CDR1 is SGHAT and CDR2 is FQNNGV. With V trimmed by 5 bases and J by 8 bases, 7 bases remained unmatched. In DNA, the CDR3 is TGTGCCAGCAGCCCCGACGGACTAGCGGGAAAGCAGTACTTC. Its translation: CASSPDGLAGKQYF.

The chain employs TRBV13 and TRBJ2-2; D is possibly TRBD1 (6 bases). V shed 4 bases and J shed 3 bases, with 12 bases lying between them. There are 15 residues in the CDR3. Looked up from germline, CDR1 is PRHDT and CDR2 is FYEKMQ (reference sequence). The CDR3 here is CASSSSGQYTGELFF. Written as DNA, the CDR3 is TGTGCCAGCAGCTCCTCCGGACAGTACACCGGGGAGCTGTTTTTT.

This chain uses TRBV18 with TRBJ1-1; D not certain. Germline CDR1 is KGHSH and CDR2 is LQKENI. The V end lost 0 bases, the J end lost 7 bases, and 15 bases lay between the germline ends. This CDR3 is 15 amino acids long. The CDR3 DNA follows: TGTGCCAGCTCACCACCGTCGGGGAAGGATAGTGAAGCTTTCTTT. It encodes CASSPPSGKDSEAFF. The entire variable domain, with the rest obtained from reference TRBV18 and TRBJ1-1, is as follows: NAGVMQNPRHLVRRRGQEARLRCSPMKGHSHVYWYRQLPEEGLKFMVYLQKENIIDESGMPKERFSAEFPKEGPSILRIQQVVRGDSAAYFCASSPPSGKDSEAFFGQGTRLTVV.

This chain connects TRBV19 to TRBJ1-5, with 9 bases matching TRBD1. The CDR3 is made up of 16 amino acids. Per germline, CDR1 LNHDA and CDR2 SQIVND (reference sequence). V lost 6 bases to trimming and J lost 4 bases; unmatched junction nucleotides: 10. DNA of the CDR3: TGTGCCAGTAGGTGGGACAGGGCATCCCCTAATCAGCCCCAGCATTTT. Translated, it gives CASRWDRASPNQPQHF.

Here the CDR3 DNA reads TGTGCCAGCAGCTTAGGGAGGGACGAGTTCTTC. Translated: CASSLGRDEFF. V is TRBV6-6 and J is TRBJ2-1, with 7 bases aligning to TRBD2. This CDR3 is 11 amino acids long. CDR1 is MNHNY and CDR2 is SVGAGI in the germline V gene (reference sequence). V lost 6 bases to trimming and J lost 14 bases; unmatched junction nucleotides: 7.

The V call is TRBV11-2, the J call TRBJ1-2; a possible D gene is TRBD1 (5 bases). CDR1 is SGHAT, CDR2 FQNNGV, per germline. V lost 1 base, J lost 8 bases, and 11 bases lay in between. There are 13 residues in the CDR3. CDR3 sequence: CASSLGQTMGYTF. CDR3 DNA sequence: TGTGCCAGCAGCTTAGGACAGACGATGGGCTACACCTTC.

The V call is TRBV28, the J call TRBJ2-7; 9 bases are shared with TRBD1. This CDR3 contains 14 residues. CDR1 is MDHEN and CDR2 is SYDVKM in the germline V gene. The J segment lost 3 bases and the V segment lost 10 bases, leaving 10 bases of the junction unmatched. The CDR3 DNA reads TGTGCCATTACCCCCGGGACAGGGTTCTACGAGCAGTACTTC. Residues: CAITPGTGFYEQYF. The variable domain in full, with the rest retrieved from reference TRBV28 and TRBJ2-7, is DVKVTQSSRYLVKRTGEKVFLECVQDMDHENMFWYRQDPGLGLRLIYFSYDVKMKEKGDIPEGYSVSREKKERFSLILESASTNQTSMYLCAITPGTGFYEQYFGPGTRLTVT.

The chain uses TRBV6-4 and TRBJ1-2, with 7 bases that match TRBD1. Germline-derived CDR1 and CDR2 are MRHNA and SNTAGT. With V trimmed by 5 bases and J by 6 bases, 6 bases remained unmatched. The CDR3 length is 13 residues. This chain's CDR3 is CASSRTGVDGYTF. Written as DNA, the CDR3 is TGTGCCAGCAGTAGAACAGGGGTCGATGGCTACACCTTC.

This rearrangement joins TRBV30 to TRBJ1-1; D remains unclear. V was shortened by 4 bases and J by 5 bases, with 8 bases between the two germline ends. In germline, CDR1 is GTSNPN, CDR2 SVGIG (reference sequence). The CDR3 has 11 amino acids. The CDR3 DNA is TGTGCCTGGACAGTCGTAACTGAAGCTTTCTTT. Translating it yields CAWTVVTEAFF.

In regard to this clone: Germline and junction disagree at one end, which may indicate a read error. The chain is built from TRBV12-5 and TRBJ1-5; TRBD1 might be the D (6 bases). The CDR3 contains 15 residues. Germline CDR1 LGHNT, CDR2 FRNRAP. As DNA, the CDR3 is TGTGCTAGTGCTTTGGCACAGGGAGGCAATCAGCCCCAGCATTTT. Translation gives CASALAQGGNQPQHF.

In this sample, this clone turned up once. This chain's CDR3 is CASSWGTSGRANTGELFF. Written as DNA, the CDR3 is TGTGCCAGCAGCTGGGGGACTAGCGGTCGCGCGAACACCGGGGAGCTGTTTTTT. The gene calls are TRBV11-2 and TRBJ2-2, with 11 bases fitting TRBD2. This CDR3 has 18 residues. From germline, CDR1 is SGHAT and CDR2 FQNNGV. V gave up 4 bases and J gave up 0 bases; unmatched junction bases: 7. Full variable domain (missing parts from reference TRBV11-2 and TRBJ2-2): EAGVAQSPRYKIIEKRQSVAFWCNPISGHATLYWYQQILGQGPKLLIQFQNNGVVDDSQLPKDRFSAERLKGVDSTLKIQPAKLEDSAVYLCASSWGTSGRANTGELFFGEGSRLTVL.

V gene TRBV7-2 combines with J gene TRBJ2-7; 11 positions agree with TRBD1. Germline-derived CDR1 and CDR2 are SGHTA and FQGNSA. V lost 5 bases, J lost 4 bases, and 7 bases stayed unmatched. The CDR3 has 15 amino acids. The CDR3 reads CASSPVGQGVYEQYF. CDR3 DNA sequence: TGTGCCAGCAGCCCGGTGGGACAGGGGGTTTACGAGCAGTACTTC.

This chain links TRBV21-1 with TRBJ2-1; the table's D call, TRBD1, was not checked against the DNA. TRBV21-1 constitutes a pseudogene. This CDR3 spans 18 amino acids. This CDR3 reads CASRGQGVPGETHNEQFF. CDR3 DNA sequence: TGTGCCAGCAGAGGACAGGGGGTGCCAGGGGAAACGCACAATGAGCAGTTCTTC.

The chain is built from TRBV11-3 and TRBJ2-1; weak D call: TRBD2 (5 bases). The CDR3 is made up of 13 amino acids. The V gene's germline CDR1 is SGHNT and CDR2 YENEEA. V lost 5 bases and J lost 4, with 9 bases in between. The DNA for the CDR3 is TGTGCCAGCAGCCGTCGGACTTACAATGAGCAGTTCTTC. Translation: CASSRRTYNEQFF.